This T cell receptor beta chain was identified in a study of beta chain features in type 1 diabetes. Study conclusions and caveats: Relative to healthy donors, patients appeared to have naive, central memory and Treg TCRB repertoires that were more similar. For Type 1 diabetes patients, all four CD4+ subsets carried TCRB CDR3s that were moderately but significantly shorter.

Sorted cells reached over 95% purity in every population. The study reverse transcribed the entire isolated RNA, so it sequenced expressed TCRB transcripts. Assay: immunoSEQ multiplex PCR; the TCRdb copy retains only in-frame clones and omits some. The data show 680,000 or so clones, with about an eighth seen just once and approximately 0.02% held by the top ten. To note about this clone: Its specificity is not known. Other nucleotide sequences in the sample specify the same CDR3.

The CDR3 consists of 13 residues. CDR1 and CDR2 from the germline V gene are GTSNPN and SVGIG (reference sequence). V shed 3 bases and J shed 4 bases, with 10 bases lying between them. The specimen sequenced was naive CD4+ T cells from blood. V is TRBV30 and J is TRBJ1-5; a weak D match, TRBD1 (6 bases). The sequence derives from a man aged 18-30 years with type 1 diabetes. This CDR3 reads CAWSLRGNQPQHF. CDR3 DNA: TGTGCCTGGAGCCTAAGGGGGAATCAGCCCCAGCATTTT. The variable domain in full, with the rest retrieved from reference TRBV30 and TRBJ1-5, is SQTIHQWPATLVQPVGSPLSLECTVEGTSNPNLYWYRQAAGRGLQLLFYSVGIGQISSEVPQNLSASRPQDRQFILSSKKLLLSDSGFYLCAWSLRGNQPQHFGDGTRLSIL.